The TCR beta chain described here comes from a study of cytomegalovirus exposure and HLA in healthy donors. Study-level results: Most subjects had HLA-A and HLA-B alleles reportedly predicted accurately by TCR beta sequences. Indistinguishable V segments, including TRBV6-2 and TRBV6-3, were excluded. In a later analysis, at a false discovery rate of 0.05, about 17,000 TCR beta sequences matched HLA alleles.

The V segment lost 1 base and the J segment 3 bases; nucleotides outside the gene matches: 18. The CDR3 covers 20 residues. Germline V gene data show CDR1 as MGHRA and CDR2 as YSYEKL. Primers included in the PCR were 60 Vbeta and 13 Jbeta primers. Assay: immunoSEQ multiplex PCR; the TCRdb copy retains only in-frame clones and omits some. Of some 75,000 clones in the sample, about four fifths are singletons; the top ten hold under 6%. As concerns this clone: What it binds is not known.

The chain carries TRBV4-1 and TRBJ1-3; 7 bases are a match to TRBD1. Sequenced input: PBMCs. This TCR came from a man younger than 35 in good health and CMV-seropositive. The CDR3 protein is CASSQVLPGQIEIFGNTIYF. CDR3 nucleotides: TGCGCCAGCAGCCAAGTATTGCCGGGACAGATCGAAATTTTTGGAAACACCATATATTTT.